This TCR beta chain was captured by sequencing in a study of T cell responses to AZD1222 COVID-19 vaccine. Clones were read by immunoSEQ multiplex PCR, and TCRdb kept only the in-frame ones, dropping some. This table holds some 160,000 clones, about 90% found once. Germline CDR1 LGHNA, CDR2 YSLEER. This CDR3 spans 14 amino acids. Trimming pared 4 bases from V and 3 bases from J, leaving 13 bases between. Of note for this clone: Antigen specificity is unknown.

General study findings and limits: At 160-218 and 743-854, vaccine-associated CD4 TCRs were dominant, and they spanned spike.

The starting material was peripheral blood, obtained on day 0 of AZD1222 vaccination. The sequence came from an adult in good health. The chain combines TRBV4-3 with TRBJ2-7; D not certain. Here the CDR3 reads CASSRDRDLYEQYF. The CDR3 bases are TGCGCCAGCAGCCGAGACCGCGACCTCTACGAGCAGTACTTC.